This TCR beta chain was profiled in a study of prognosis after radiotherapy for stage I lung cancer. Study-level background: Radiotherapy took the form of SBRT (3 to 5 fractions) with a biologically effective dose of at least 100 Gy.

The CDR3 consists of 16 residues. Trimming removed 9 bases from V and 0 bases from J; junction bases left unmatched: 10. Germline-derived CDR1 and CDR2 are MDHEN and SYDVKM. With two-round multiplex PCR, TCR beta CDR3 sequences were amplified from genomic DNA. Gene-specific TRBV and TRBJ primers were used in PCR round one. Each CDR3 protein is one row after TCRdb ran MiXCR on the multiplex PCR reads. The sample has about 13,000 distinct CDR3 sequences, about 27% seen once. Study observations and caveats: Patients without metastases reportedly showed TRBV and TRBJ gene usage unlike that of patients with metastases.

This clonotype has a single count. The antigen is unknown. The chain links TRBV28 to TRBJ2-7; 11 bases fit TRBD2. This receptor was identified in a donor aged 50 or older with non-small cell lung cancer. This specimen consisted of PBMCs, obtained before or after stereotactic body radiation therapy (not recorded which). The CDR3 protein is CASLRLAGYSSYEQYF. The CDR3, as DNA: TGTGCCAGTTTACGACTAGCGGGATACAGCTCCTACGAGCAGTACTTC.